The 25 T cell receptor beta chains listed next were all sequenced from one sample in a study of T cells in women clearing cervical HPV infection. The assay was immunoSEQ multiplex PCR, and TCRdb's table has in-frame clones only and misses some. The table lists tens of thousands of clones. Material: blood buffy coat. These receptors were obtained from a woman aged 18 to 69 with a cervical HPV16 infection that either progressed to CIN3+ or cleared (not recorded which).

To note about this clone: Sequencing ends 3 residues short of the CDR3 end; the germline J gene provides the rest. The J gene is TRBJ2-3, the V gene TRBV5-6, with a possible D match to TRBD1 (6 bases). Germline loops: CDR1 SGHDT, CDR2 YYEEEE. With 4 bases removed from V and 2 bases from J, the gap between germline ends came to 14 bases. The CDR3 has 15 residues. CDR3 bases read: TGTGCCAGCAGCCCGGGACACCAATACACAGATACG. Its protein is CASSPGHQYTDT. The entire CDR3 is CASSPGHQYTDTQYF.

A note on this clone: The CDR3 end is not reached by the read, which stops 3 residues before it; the germline J gene fills it in. The chain combines TRBV28 with TRBJ1-6, with 7 bases matching TRBD1. CDR1 is MDHEN, CDR2 SYDVKM, per germline. The ends lost 6 bases at V and 7 bases at J; junction bases unmatched: 15. The CDR3 loop spans 17 amino acids. The CDR3 bases that were read are TGTGCCAGCAGACTTAGTAGCACAGGGGTGAGGAATTCACCC. The encoded protein is CASRLSSTGVRNSP. The full CDR3 reads CASRLSSTGVRNSPLHF.

Note on this clone: The CDR3 extends 3 residues past the end of the read, so its final part is completed from the germline J gene. The rearrangement uses TRBV6-1 and TRBJ2-3, with D maybe TRBD1 (6 bases). The germline gives CDR1 MNHNS, CDR2 SASEGT. V was pared by 3 bases and J by 2 bases, with 9 bases between. The CDR3 sequence is 14 residues long. The chain's CDR3 is CASSEGHSTDTQYF. The DNA read from the CDR3 is TGTGCCAGCAGTGAGGGACATTCCACAGATACG.

Notes on this clone: The CDR3 is cut off 3 residues early in the read; its end comes from the germline J gene. The genes are TRBV5-1 and TRBJ2-3, with D possibly matching TRBD1 (5 bases). Trimming pared 3 bases from V and 5 bases from J, leaving 13 bases between. From germline, CDR1 is SGHRS and CDR2 YFSETQ. CDR3 length: 14 residues. The DNA read from the CDR3 is TGCGCCAGCAGCTCCTCGTGGGGCGTAGATACG. Translated, it gives CASSSSWGVDT. The whole CDR3 reads CASSSSWGVDTQYF.

In the case of this clone: Coverage ceases 3 residues before the CDR3 finishes, and the germline J gene fills in the end. The rearrangement joins TRBV19 to TRBJ1-4; 11 nucleotides line up with TRBD1. Germline V CDR1 and CDR2: LNHDA, SQIVND (reference sequence). Trimming took 7 bases from V and 1 from J; bases not matched to a gene: 11. The CDR3 is made up of 18 amino acids. The CDR3 loop reads CASTPGTGGSRTNEKLFF. The part of the CDR3 DNA that was read is TGTGCCAGTACTCCCGGGACAGGGGGTTCACGAACTAATGAAAAA.

The CDR3 DNA, read in part, is TGCAGTGCTAGAGATATGCGGGATAATTCACCC. Its protein is CSARDMRDNSP. The entire CDR3 is CSARDMRDNSPLHF. This sequence joins TRBV20-1 and TRBJ1-6, with no clear D. The observed sequence ends 3 residues before the CDR3 terminus, with the missing tail filled in from the germline J gene. V was trimmed by 0 bases and J by 5 bases, leaving 8 bases between them. CDR3 length equals 14 residues. Germline CDR1 is DFQATT and CDR2 is SNEGSKA (reference sequence).

For this clone: The DNA ends 3 residues before the CDR3 does, and the rest of the CDR3 is filled in from the germline J gene. The chain recombines TRBV20-1 with TRBJ2-7; 10 nucleotides match TRBD1. The J segment lost 3 bases and the V segment lost 5 bases, leaving 4 bases of the junction unmatched. This CDR3 comprises 13 residues. Germline V gene lookup returns CDR1 DFQATT and CDR2 SNEGSKA (reference sequence). The CDR3 reads CSAGGQGNYEQYF. The sequenced part of the CDR3 DNA is TGCAGTGCTGGGGGACAGGGGAACTACGAG.

Concerning this clone: With the read ending 3 residues before the CDR3 end, the germline J gene is used to fill in that end. The J gene is TRBJ2-5, the V gene TRBV20-1, with 9 bases fitting TRBD2. CDR3 length: 14 residues. CDR1 DFQATT and CDR2 SNEGSKA come from the germline V gene (reference sequence). V shed 1 base, J shed 5 bases, and the junction held 5 bases outside the gene matches. The CDR3 reads CSARAGLASETQYF. CDR3 bases read: TGCAGTGCTAGAGCCGGACTAGCGTCGGAGACC.

Regarding this clone: The read comes to an end 3 residues before the CDR3 does, leaving the germline J gene to fill in the end. This chain uses TRBV18 with TRBJ2-5; 9 nucleotides line up with TRBD2. Germline V gives CDR1 KGHSH, CDR2 LQKENI. J gave up 1 base and V 6 bases, and 12 bases lay outside the gene matches. This CDR3 has 17 amino acids. The CDR3 region is CASSSQEASGAQETQYF. The sequenced CDR3 bases are TGTGCCAGCTCCTCTCAGGAGGCTAGCGGGGCCCAAGAGACC.

Note on this clone: The read terminates 3 residues before the CDR3 end, so the remaining end is supplied by the germline J gene. The chain employs TRBV13 and TRBJ2-7; D unresolved. CDR1 is PRHDT, CDR2 FYEKMQ, per germline (reference sequence). The CDR3 totals 13 residues. V lost 0 bases, J lost 6 bases, and 9 bases lay in between. The CDR3 bases that were read are TGTGCCAGCAGCTTAGGCTGGCCCCTCGAG. Translation gives CASSLGWPLE. The CDR3, in full, reads CASSLGWPLEQYF.

As concerns this clone: The read gets to within 3 residues of the CDR3 end, and the germline J gene fills in the rest. The chain links TRBV5-6 to TRBJ2-7; TRBD1 matches 10 bases. The CDR3 covers 14 residues. Germline CDR1 reads SGHDT; CDR2 reads YYEEEE. V was clipped by 3 bases and J by 3 bases; unmatched bases: 3. The covered CDR3 bases are TGTGCCAGCAGCTGGGGGACAGGGGACTACGAG. This gives the protein CASSWGTGDYE. The whole CDR3 sequence reads CASSWGTGDYEQYF.

About this clone itself: The read ends 3 residues shy of where the CDR3 ends; the end is completed using the germline J gene. The rearrangement links TRBV20-1 to TRBJ1-1; D is perhaps TRBD1 (5 bases). The CDR3 has 14 amino acids. Trimming took 6 bases from V and 3 from J, leaving 17 bases between them. The germline gives CDR1 DFQATT, CDR2 SNEGSKA (reference sequence). The covered CDR3 bases are TGCAGTGCCCGGGGGGGGATTTTTGACACTGAA. This translates into CSARGGIFDTE. In full, the CDR3 reads CSARGGIFDTEAFF.

Worth noting for this clone: The read terminates 3 residues ahead of where the CDR3 ends, so the germline J gene completes it. This chain links TRBV7-3 with TRBJ2-1; 7 bases match TRBD1. In germline, CDR1 is SGHTA, CDR2 FQGTGA. This CDR3 has 13 amino acids. The V segment lost 4 bases and the J segment 5 bases; nucleotides outside the gene matches: 2. The covered CDR3 bases are TGTGCCAGCAGCTACACAGGGGACAATGAG. This sequence encodes CASSYTGDNE. The whole CDR3 reads CASSYTGDNEQFF.

On this clone itself: The sequence runs out 3 residues before the end of the CDR3; the remainder is reconstructed from the germline J gene. V and J are TRBV9 and TRBJ1-2, with no clear D. Trimming pared 3 bases from V and 3 bases from J, leaving 6 bases between. CDR3 length equals 12 residues. The germline gives CDR1 SGDLS, CDR2 YYNGEE. Incomplete CDR3 DNA: TGTGCCAGCAGCGCCCCAGACTATGGC. Protein product: CASSAPDYG. The entire CDR3 sequence reads CASSAPDYGYTF. Based on the CDR3 plus reference TRBV9 and TRBJ1-2, the full variable domain is DSGVTQTPKHLITATGQRVTLRCSPRSGDLSVYWYQQSLDQGLQFLIQYYNGEERAKGNILERFSAQQFPDLHSELNLSSLELGDSALYFCASSAPDYGYTFGSGTRLTVV.

On this clone itself: The CDR3 end falls 3 residues outside the read, so it is completed with the germline J gene. The V call is TRBV13, the J call TRBJ2-7; tentatively, D is TRBD1 (6 bases). CDR3 length: 16 residues. From germline, CDR1 is PRHDT and CDR2 FYEKMQ (reference sequence). Trimming took 5 bases from V and 4 from J, leaving 21 bases between them. Partial CDR3 DNA: TGTGCCAGCAGCACCAGACAGGCTGATTCCCGATACGAG. This encodes CASSTRQADSRYE. The full-length CDR3 reads as CASSTRQADSRYEQYF. The whole variable domain, filled in from reference TRBV13 and TRBJ2-7, reads AAGVIQSPRHLIKEKRETATLKCYPIPRHDTVYWYQQGPGQDPQFLISFYEKMQSDKGSIPDRFSAQQFSDYHSELNMSSLELGDSALYFCASSTRQADSRYEQYFGPGTRLTVT.

As to this clone: The read ends 3 residues shy of where the CDR3 ends; the end is completed using the germline J gene. The chain couples TRBV19 to TRBJ1-5; D is ambiguous. Germline V gene data show CDR1 as LNHDA and CDR2 as SQIVND (reference sequence). This CDR3 contains 13 residues. V lost 4 bases, J lost 4 bases, and 8 bases lay in between. The covered CDR3 bases are TGTGCCAGTAGTACCTCAGAGAATCAGCCC. As protein: CASSTSENQP. The CDR3 in full is CASSTSENQPQHF.

Worth noting for this clone: The read falls 3 residues short of the CDR3 end, and the missing part is taken from the germline J gene. This chain joins TRBV19 and TRBJ2-7; the match to TRBD2 covers 7 bases. V was clipped by 5 bases and J by 3 bases; unmatched bases: 10. Germline assignment: CDR1 LNHDA and CDR2 SQIVND (reference sequence). The CDR3 contains 15 residues. The CDR3 sequence: CASSVPGTSDYEQYF. The covered CDR3 bases are TGTGCCAGTAGTGTGCCGGGTACTAGCGACTACGAG. Together with reference TRBV19 and TRBJ2-7, the CDR3 gives the full variable domain: DGGITQSPKYLFRKEGQNVTLSCEQNLNHDAMYWYRQDPGQGLRLIYYSQIVNDFQKGDIAEGYSVSREKKESFPLTVTSAQKNPTAFYLCASSVPGTSDYEQYFGPGTRLTVT.

Points on this clone: The sequence runs out 3 residues before the end of the CDR3; the remainder is reconstructed from the germline J gene. V is TRBV14 and J is TRBJ1-1; 7 nucleotides line up with TRBD1. V shed 3 bases, J shed 1 base, and the junction held 5 bases outside the gene matches. The CDR3 is made up of 15 amino acids. CDR1 SGHDN and CDR2 FVKESK come from the germline V gene. Here the CDR3 reads CASSHSGQSNTEAFF. The DNA read from the CDR3 is TGTGCCAGCAGCCATTCGGGACAGTCGAACACTGAA.

As to this clone: The read is 3 residues too short to cover the CDR3 end, so that end is filled in from the germline J gene. The rearrangement joins TRBV10-3 to TRBJ2-3, with 8 positions matching TRBD2. The CDR3 sequence is 17 residues long. After removal of 2 bases from V and 0 bases from J, the junction contained 7 bases not matched to a gene. CDR1 is ENHRY, CDR2 SYGVKD, per germline. The sequenced CDR3 bases are TGTGCCATCAGTGAGCCACTCGGGGGGGGGAGCACAGATACG. As protein: CAISEPLGGGSTDT. The full CDR3 protein reads CAISEPLGGGSTDTQYF.

The DNA read from the CDR3 is TGTGCCAGCAGGGACAGCCACACCGGGGAG. Amino acids: CASRDSHTGE. The entire CDR3 is CASRDSHTGELFF. The chain has TRBV9 and TRBJ2-2; maybe TRBD1 (6 bases). Read data end 3 residues before the CDR3 end; the end is taken from the germline J gene. Trimming shortened V by 5 bases and J by 3 bases, and 8 bases separated the two germline ends. Germline CDR1 reads SGDLS; CDR2 reads YYNGEE. The CDR3 runs 13 residues.

Turning to this clone: The read terminates 3 residues before the CDR3 end, so the remaining end is supplied by the germline J gene. This chain joins TRBV20-1 and TRBJ1-4; perhaps TRBD1 as D (6 bases). This CDR3 is built from 15 residues. Trimming pared 6 bases from V and 8 bases from J, leaving 22 bases between. CDR1 is DFQATT and CDR2 is SNEGSKA in the germline V gene (reference sequence). CDR3 amino acids: CSALSQAGELEKLFF. Partial CDR3 DNA: TGCAGTGCCCTTTCCCAGGCAGGGGAGTTAGAAAAA.

Comment on this clone: The observed sequence ends 3 residues before the CDR3 terminus, with the missing tail filled in from the germline J gene. The chain employs TRBV19 and TRBJ1-5; 8 bases align to TRBD1. V lost 10 bases to trimming and J lost 4 bases; unmatched junction nucleotides: 6. This CDR3 contains 13 residues. Germline CDR1 is LNHDA and CDR2 is SQIVND (reference sequence). The covered CDR3 bases are TGTGCCACTATGGACAGGGAAAATCAGCCC. Translation gives CATMDRENQP. The CDR3, in full, reads CATMDRENQPQHF.

Note on this clone: Read data end 3 residues before the CDR3 end; the end is taken from the germline J gene. The chain combines TRBV4-1 with TRBJ2-1; 8 bases are a match to TRBD2. The J segment lost 9 bases and the V segment lost 0 bases, leaving 7 bases of the junction unmatched. Germline V gives CDR1 MGHRA, CDR2 YSYEKL. The CDR3 is 15 amino acids. CDR3 DNA, as far as it was read: TGCGCCAGCAGCCAAGATACGGCGGGGGGCGGTGAG. It yields the protein CASSQDTAGGGE. The whole CDR3 sequence is CASSQDTAGGGEQFF.

A note on this clone: The read terminates 3 residues ahead of where the CDR3 ends, so the germline J gene completes it. The V call is TRBV20-1, the J call TRBJ2-7; 10 nucleotides line up with TRBD2. J gave up 2 bases and V 1 base, and 8 bases lay outside the gene matches. CDR3 size: 16 residues. Germline loops: CDR1 DFQATT, CDR2 SNEGSKA (reference sequence). Here the CDR3 reads CSARAVAGGSPYEQYF. The CDR3 bases that were read are TGCAGTGCTAGAGCAGTAGCGGGGGGCTCCCCCTACGAG.

About this clone: The read stops 3 residues short of the end of the CDR3; the missing end is completed from the germline J gene. The V gene is TRBV20-1, the J gene TRBJ2-1; 9 positions match TRBD2. The CDR3 is 16 amino acids. Germline assignment: CDR1 DFQATT and CDR2 SNEGSKA (reference sequence). V shed 0 bases and J 8 bases; nucleotides not matched to a gene: 11. The CDR3 protein is CSARDVRGGGAYEQFF. Incomplete CDR3 DNA: TGCAGTGCTAGAGATGTGAGGGGCGGGGGGGCCTATGAG.